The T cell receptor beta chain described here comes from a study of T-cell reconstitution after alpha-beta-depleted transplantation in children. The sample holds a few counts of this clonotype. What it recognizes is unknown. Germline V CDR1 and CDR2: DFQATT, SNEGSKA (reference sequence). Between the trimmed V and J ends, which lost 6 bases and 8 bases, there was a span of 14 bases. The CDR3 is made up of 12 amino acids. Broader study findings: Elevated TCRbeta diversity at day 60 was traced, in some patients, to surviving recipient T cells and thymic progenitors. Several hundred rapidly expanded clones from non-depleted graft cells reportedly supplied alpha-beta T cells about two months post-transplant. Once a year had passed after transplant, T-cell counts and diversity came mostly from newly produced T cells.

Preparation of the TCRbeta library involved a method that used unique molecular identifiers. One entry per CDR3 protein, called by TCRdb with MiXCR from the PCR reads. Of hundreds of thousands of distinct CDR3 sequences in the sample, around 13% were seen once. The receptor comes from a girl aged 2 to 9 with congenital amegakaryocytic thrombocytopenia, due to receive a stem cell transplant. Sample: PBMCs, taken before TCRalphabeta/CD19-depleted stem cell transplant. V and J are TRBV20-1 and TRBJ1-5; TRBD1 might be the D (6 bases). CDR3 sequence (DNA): TGCAGTGCCACGACAGGCGTGGAGCCCCAGCATTTT. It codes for CSATTGVEPQHF.